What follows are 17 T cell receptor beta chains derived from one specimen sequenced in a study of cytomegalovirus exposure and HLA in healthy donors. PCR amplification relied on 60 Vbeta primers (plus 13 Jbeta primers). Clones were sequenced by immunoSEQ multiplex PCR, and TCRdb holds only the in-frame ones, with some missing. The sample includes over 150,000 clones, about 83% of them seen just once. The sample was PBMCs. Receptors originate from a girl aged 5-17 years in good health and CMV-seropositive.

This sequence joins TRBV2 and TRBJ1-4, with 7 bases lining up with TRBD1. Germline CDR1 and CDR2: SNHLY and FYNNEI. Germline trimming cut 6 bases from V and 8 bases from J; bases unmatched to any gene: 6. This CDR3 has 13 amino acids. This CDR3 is CASRGTEGEKLFF. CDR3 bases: TGTGCCAGCAGAGGGACAGAGGGAGAAAAACTGTTTTTT.

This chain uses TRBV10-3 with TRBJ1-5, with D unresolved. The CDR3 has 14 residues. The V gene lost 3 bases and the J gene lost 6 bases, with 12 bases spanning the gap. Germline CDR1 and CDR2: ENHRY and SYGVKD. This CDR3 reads CAISERRYSQPQHF. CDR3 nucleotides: TGTGCCATCAGTGAAAGGCGTTACAGTCAGCCCCAGCATTTT.

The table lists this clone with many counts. The CDR3 is CASSAYNRGDYGYTF. DNA for the CDR3: TGTGCCAGCAGTGCCTACAACAGGGGGGACTATGGCTACACCTTC. The V and J genes are TRBV25-1 and TRBJ1-2; 8 bases align to TRBD1. The CDR3 is 15 residues long. Germline V gene lookup returns CDR1 MGHDK and CDR2 SYGVNS. V was clipped by 4 bases and J by 3 bases; unmatched bases: 7.

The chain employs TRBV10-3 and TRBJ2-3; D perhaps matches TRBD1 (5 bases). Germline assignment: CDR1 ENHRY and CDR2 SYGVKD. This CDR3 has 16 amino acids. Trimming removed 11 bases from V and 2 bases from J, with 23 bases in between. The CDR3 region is CAPLAEERGSTDTQYF. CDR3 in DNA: TGTGCCCCTCTGGCAGAGGAAAGGGGATCCACAGATACGCAGTATTTT.

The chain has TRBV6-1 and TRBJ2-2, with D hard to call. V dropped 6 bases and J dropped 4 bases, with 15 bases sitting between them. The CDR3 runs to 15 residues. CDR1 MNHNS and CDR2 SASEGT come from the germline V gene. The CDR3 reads CASRSAEHRTGELFF. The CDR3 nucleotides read TGTGCCAGCAGGTCTGCGGAACACCGCACCGGGGAGCTGTTTTTT.

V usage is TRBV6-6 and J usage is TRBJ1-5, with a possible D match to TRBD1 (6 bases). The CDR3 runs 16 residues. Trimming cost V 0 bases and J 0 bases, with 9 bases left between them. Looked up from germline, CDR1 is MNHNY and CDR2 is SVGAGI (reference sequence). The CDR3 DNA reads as TGTGCCAGCAGTTACTCGCCAGGGGCTAGCAATCAGCCCCAGCATTTT. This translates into CASSYSPGASNQPQHF.

The CDR3 sequence: CASSLNSVLNTEAFF. The CDR3 coding sequence is TGTGCCAGCAGTTTAAATAGCGTCTTGAACACTGAAGCTTTCTTT. V gene TRBV27 combines with J gene TRBJ1-1, with D uncertain. The CDR3 sequence is 15 residues long. CDR1 is MNHEY, CDR2 SMNVEV, per germline (reference sequence). The V end was cut by 2 bases, the J end by 0 bases, with 10 bases between.

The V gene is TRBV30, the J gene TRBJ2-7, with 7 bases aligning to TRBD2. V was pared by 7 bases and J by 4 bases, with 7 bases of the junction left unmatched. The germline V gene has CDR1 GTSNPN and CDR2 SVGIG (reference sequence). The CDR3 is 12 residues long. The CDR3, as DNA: TGTGCCTCGAACGGGGGGAATTACGAGCAGTACTTC. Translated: CASNGGNYEQYF.

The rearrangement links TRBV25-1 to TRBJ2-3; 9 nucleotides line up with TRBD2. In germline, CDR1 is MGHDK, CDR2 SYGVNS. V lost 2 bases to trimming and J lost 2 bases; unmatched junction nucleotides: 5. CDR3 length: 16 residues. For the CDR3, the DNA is TGTGCCAGCAGTGAAATGGGCGGGGGGGCCACAGATACGCAGTATTTT. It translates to CASSEMGGGATDTQYF.

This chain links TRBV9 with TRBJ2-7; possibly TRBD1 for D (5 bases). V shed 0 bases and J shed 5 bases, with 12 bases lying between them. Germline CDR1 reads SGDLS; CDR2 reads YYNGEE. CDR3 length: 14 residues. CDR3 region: CASSVGGRANEQYF. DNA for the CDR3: TGTGCCAGCAGCGTAGGAGGCAGGGCGAACGAGCAGTACTTC.

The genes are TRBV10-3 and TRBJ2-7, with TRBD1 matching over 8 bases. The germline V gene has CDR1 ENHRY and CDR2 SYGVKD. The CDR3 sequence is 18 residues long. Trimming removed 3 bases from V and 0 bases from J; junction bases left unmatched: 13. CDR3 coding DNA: TGTGCCATCAGTGAAGGACAGGGCTCACCCTTGAGCTCCTACGAGCAGTACTTC. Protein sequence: CAISEGQGSPLSSYEQYF.

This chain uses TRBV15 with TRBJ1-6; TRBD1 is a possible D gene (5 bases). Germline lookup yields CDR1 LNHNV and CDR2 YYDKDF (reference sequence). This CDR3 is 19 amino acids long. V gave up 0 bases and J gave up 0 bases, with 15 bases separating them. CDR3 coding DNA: TGTGCCACCAGCAGAGATGGGCCAGGGTTGAGCTCCTATAATTCACCCCTCCACTTT. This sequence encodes CATSRDGPGLSSYNSPLHF.

The CDR3 is CASSETGVPYEQYF. In DNA form, the CDR3 reads TGTGCCAGCAGTGAAACAGGGGTACCCTACGAGCAGTACTTC. The V call is TRBV25-1, the J call TRBJ2-7, with 7 bases aligning to TRBD1. The length of the CDR3 is 14 residues. After removal of 2 bases from V and 2 bases from J, the junction contained 3 bases not matched to a gene. Germline V gene sequence: CDR1 MGHDK, CDR2 SYGVNS.

The CDR3 here is CATSPGTGAYEQYF. CDR3 nucleotides: TGTGCCACCTCTCCCGGGACAGGGGCCTACGAGCAGTACTTC. The V gene is TRBV6-5, the J gene TRBJ2-7; 10 nucleotides align to TRBD1. The germline gives CDR1 MNHEY, CDR2 SVGAGI. V was clipped by 10 bases and J by 2 bases; unmatched bases: 8. The CDR3 runs to 14 residues.

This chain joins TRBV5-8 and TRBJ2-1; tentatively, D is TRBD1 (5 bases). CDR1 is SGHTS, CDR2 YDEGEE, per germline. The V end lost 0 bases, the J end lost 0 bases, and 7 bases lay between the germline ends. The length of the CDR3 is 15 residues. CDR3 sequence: CASSLAGASYNEQFF. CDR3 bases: TGTGCCAGCAGCTTGGCTGGGGCCTCCTACAATGAGCAGTTCTTC.

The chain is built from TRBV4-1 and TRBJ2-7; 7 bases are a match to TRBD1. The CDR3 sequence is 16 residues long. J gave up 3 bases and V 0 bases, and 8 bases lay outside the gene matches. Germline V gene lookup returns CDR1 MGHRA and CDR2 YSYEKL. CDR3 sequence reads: CASSQEGTGVLYEQYF. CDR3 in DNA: TGCGCCAGCAGCCAAGAAGGAACAGGGGTACTCTACGAGCAGTACTTC.

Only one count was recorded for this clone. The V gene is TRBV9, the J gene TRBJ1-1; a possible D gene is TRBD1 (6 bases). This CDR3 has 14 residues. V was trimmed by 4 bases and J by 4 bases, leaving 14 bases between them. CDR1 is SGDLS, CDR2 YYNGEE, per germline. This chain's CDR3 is CASSWTAKGTEAFF. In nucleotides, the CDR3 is TGTGCCAGCAGCTGGACAGCCAAGGGCACTGAAGCTTTCTTT.